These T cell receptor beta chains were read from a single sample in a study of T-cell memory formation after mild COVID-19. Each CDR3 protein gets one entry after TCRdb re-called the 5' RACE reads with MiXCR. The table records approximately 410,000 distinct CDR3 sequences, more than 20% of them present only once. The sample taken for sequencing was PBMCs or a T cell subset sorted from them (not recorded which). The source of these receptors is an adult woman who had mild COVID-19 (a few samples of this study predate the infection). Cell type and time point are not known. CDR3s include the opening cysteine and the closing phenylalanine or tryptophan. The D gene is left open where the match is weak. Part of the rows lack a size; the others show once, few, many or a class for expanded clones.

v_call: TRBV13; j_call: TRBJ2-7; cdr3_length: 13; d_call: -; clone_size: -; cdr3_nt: TGTGCCAGCAGCTTAGGGGACAGTGGCGAGCAGTACTTC; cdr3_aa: CASSLGDSGEQYF
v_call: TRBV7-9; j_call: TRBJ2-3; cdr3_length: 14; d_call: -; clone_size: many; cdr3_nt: TGTGCCAGCAGCCCCCAGGGACGCACAGATACGCAGTATTTT; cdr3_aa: CASSPQGRTDTQYF
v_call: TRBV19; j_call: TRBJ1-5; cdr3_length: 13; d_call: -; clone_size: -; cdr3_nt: TGTGCCAGTAGTATCAGGGTCGGACAGCCCCAGCATTTT; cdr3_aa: CASSIRVGQPQHF
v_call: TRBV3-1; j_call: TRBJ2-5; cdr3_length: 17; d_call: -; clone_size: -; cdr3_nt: TGTGCCAGCAGCCATGAATGGGACAACGTCTACCAAGAGACCCAGTACTTC; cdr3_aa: CASSHEWDNVYQETQYF
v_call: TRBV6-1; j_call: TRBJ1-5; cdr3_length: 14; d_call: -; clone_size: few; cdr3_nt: TGTGCCAGCAGTGACGGAGCCCGCAATCAGCCCCAGCATTTT; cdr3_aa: CASSDGARNQPQHF
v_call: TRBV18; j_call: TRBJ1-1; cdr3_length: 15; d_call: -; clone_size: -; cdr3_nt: TGTGCCAGCTCACCACGCCCAGGGACGAACACTGAAGCTTTCTTT; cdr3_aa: CASSPRPGTNTEAFF
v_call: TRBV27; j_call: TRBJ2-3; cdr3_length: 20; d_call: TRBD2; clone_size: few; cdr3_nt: TGTGCCAGCAGTTCCCCGGCAATGCATCTGACTAGCGGGAGTCGGGATACGCAGTATTTT; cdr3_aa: CASSSPAMHLTSGSRDTQYF
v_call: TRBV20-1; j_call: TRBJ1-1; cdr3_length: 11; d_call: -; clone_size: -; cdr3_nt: TGCAGTGCCCGAGGGAACACTGAAGCTTTCTTT; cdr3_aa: CSARGNTEAFF
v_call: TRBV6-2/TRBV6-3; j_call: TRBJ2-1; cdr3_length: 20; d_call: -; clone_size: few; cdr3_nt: TGTGCCAGCAGTTTGAATCAGCTTGGGCTCTCGAGACAGCCTTACAATGAGCAGTTCTTC; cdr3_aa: CASSLNQLGLSRQPYNEQFF
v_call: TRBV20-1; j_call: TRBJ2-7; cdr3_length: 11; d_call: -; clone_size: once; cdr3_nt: TGCAGTCAGACCACAAACTACGAGCAGTACTTC; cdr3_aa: CSQTTNYEQYF
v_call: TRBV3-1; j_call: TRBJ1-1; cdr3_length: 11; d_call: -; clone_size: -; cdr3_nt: TGTGCCAGCGGGATTTCCACTGAAGCTTTCTTT; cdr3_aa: CASGISTEAFF
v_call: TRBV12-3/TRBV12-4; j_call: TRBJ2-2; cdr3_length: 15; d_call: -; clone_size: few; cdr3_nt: TGTGCCAGCAGTTTTCGACGGGTTAACACCGGGGAGCTGTTTTTT; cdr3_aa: CASSFRRVNTGELFF
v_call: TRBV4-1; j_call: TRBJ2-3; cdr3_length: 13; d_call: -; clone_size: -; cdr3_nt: TGCGCCAGCAGCCAACCGGTAGGAGATGCGCAGTATTTT; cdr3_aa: CASSQPVGDAQYF
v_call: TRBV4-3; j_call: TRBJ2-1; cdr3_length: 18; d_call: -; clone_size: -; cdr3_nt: TGCGCCAGCAGCCGGACGACAGGGCTAAACCTCGGGGGCAATGAGCAGTTCTTC; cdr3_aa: CASSRTTGLNLGGNEQFF
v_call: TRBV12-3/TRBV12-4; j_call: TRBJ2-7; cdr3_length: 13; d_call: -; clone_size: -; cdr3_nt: TGTGCCAGCAGTCTACGGAGGGGCGGCGAGCAGTACTTC; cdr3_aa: CASSLRRGGEQYF
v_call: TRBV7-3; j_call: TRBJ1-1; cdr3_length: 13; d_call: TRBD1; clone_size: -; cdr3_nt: TGTGCCAGCACCGACAGGGTGAACACTGAAGCTTTCTTT; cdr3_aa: CASTDRVNTEAFF
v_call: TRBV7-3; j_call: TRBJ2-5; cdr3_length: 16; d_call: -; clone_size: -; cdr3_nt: TGTGCCAGCAGCTTGGCCGGGACATCACCGGGCGAGACCCAGTACTTC; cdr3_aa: CASSLAGTSPGETQYF
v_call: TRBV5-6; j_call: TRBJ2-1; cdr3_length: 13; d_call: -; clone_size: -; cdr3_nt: TGTGCCAGCAGCCGCCGGGCGGGCAATGAGCAGTTCTTC; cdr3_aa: CASSRRAGNEQFF
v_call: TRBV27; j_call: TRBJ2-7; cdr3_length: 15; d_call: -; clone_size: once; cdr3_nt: TGTGCCAGCAGTTTAGAGTTTGACGGTTCCTACGAGCAGTACTTC; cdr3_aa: CASSLEFDGSYEQYF
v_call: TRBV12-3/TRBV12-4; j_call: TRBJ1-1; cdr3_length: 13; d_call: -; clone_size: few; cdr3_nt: TGTGCCAGCAGTTGGGCTGGGAACACTGAAGCTTTCTTT; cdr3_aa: CASSWAGNTEAFF
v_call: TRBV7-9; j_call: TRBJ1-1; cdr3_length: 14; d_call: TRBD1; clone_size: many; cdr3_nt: TGTGCCAGCAGATCTAGACAGGGGGCAACTGAAGCTTTCTTT; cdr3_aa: CASRSRQGATEAFF
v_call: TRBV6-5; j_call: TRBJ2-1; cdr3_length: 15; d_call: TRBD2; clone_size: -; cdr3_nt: TGTGCCAGCAGTTACAGTACTAGCGTCTACAATGAGCAGTTCTTC; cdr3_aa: CASSYSTSVYNEQFF
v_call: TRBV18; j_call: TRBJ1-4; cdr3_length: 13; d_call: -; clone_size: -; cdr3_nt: TGTGCCAGCTCACGACAGCCTAATGAAAAACTGTTTTTT; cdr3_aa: CASSRQPNEKLFF
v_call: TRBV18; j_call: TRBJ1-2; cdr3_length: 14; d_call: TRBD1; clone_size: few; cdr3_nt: TGTGCCAGCTCGTCGGGACAGGGTCGCGGGGGCTACACCTTC; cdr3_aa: CASSSGQGRGGYTF
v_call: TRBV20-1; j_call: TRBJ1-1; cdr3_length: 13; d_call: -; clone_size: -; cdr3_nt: TGCAGTGCTAGAGCAGGGGCTGACACTGAAGCTTTCTTT; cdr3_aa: CSARAGADTEAFF
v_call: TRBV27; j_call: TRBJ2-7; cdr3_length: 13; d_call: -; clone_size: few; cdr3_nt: TGTGCCAGCAGTCCCGCTGGAGGGAGCGAGCAGTACTTC; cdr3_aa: CASSPAGGSEQYF
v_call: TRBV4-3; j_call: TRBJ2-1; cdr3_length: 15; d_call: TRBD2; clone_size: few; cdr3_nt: TGCGCCAGCAGCCAACAACGGGAGGGCATCTATGAGCAGTTCTTC; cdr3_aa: CASSQQREGIYEQFF
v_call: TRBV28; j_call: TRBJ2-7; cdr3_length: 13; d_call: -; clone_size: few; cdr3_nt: TGTGCCAGCAGTTTTACCTCATCCTACGAGCAGTACTTC; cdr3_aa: CASSFTSSYEQYF
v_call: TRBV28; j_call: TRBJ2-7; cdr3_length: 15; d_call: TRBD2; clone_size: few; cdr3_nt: TGTGCCAGCAGTTTATCAGCGGGGGGACGGAACGAGCAGTACTTC; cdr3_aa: CASSLSAGGRNEQYF
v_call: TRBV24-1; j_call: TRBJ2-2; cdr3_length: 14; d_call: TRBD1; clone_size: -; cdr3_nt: TGTGCCACCACAGGGGGCGCGAACACCGGGGAGCTGTTTTTT; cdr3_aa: CATTGGANTGELFF
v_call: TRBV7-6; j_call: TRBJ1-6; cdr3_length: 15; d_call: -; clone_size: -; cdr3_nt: TGTGCCAGCAGCTTACCCCGCAGTATTAATTCACCCCTCCACTTT; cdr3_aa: CASSLPRSINSPLHF
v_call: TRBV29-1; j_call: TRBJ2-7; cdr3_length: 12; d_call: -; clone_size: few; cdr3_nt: TGCAGCTTCCAGGGGAGCTCCTACGAGCAGTACTTC; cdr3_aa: CSFQGSSYEQYF
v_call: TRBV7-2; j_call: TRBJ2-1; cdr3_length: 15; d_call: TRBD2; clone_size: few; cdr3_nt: TGTGCCAGCAGCTCACCGGGACTAGCGGTAAATAGGGAGTTCTTC; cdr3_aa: CASSSPGLAVNREFF
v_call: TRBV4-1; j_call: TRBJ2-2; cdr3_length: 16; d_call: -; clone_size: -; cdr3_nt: TGCGCCAGCAGCCAAGATAGAACTAGACGGGCCGGGGAGCTGTTTTTT; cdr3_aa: CASSQDRTRRAGELFF
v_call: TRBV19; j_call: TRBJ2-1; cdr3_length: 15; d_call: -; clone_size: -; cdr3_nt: TGTGCCAGTAGTATGGGAGGGGGCAAGTTTGGTGAGCAGTTCTTC; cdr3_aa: CASSMGGGKFGEQFF
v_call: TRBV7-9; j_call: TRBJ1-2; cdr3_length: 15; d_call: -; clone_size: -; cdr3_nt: TGTGCCAGCAGCAACCGGCTTATCCCCTTCTATGGCTACACCTTC; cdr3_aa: CASSNRLIPFYGYTF
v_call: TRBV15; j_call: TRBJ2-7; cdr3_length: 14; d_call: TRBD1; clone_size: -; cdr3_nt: TGTGCCACCAGCTCCCGGGACAGGGGCTACGAGCAGTACTTC; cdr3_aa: CATSSRDRGYEQYF
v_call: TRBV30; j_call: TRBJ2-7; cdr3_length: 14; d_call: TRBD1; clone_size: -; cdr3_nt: TGTGCCTGGAGAAGGACAGGGGGCCTCCACGAGCAGTACTTC; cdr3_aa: CAWRRTGGLHEQYF
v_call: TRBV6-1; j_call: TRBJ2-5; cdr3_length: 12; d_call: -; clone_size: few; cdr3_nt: TGTGCCAGCAGTGAAATTGCGTTTGGCCAGTACTTC; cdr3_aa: CASSEIAFGQYF
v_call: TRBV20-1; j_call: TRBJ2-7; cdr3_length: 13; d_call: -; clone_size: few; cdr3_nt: TGCAGTGCTAGAGGGGCGAGGGGACGCGAGCAGTACTTC; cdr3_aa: CSARGARGREQYF
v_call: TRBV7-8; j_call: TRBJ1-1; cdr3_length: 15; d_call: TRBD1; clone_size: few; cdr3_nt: TGTGCCAGCAGCTTAGGGACAGGAGGGGCCACTGAAGCTTTCTTT; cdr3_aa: CASSLGTGGATEAFF
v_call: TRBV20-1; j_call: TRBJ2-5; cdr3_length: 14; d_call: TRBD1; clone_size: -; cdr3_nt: TGCAGTGCTAGGAGAGAGGGGGCCGTGGAGACCCAGTACTTC; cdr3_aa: CSARREGAVETQYF
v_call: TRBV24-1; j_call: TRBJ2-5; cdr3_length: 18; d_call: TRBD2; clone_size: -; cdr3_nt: TGTGCCACCAGTGGGGGTCGAGGACTAGCGGGAGACGGAGAGACCCAGTACTTC; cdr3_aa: CATSGGRGLAGDGETQYF
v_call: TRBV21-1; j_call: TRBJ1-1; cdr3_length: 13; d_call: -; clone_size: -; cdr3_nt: TGTGCCAGCGAGGACGCGCGGGACACTGAAGCTTTCTTT; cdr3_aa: CASEDARDTEAFF
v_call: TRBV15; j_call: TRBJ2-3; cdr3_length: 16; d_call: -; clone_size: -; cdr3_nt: TGTGCCACCAGCAGCGTCTGGGACATCATCACAGATACGCAGTATTTT; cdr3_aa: CATSSVWDIITDTQYF
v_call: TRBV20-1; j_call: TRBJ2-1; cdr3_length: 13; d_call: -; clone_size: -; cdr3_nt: TGCAGTGCTACCGGGACGTTAAACAATGAGCAGTTCTTC; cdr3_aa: CSATGTLNNEQFF
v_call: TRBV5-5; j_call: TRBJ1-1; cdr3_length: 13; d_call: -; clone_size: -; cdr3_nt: TGTGCCAGCAGCCGGAGAGGAGCCACTGAAGCTTTCTTT; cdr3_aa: CASSRRGATEAFF